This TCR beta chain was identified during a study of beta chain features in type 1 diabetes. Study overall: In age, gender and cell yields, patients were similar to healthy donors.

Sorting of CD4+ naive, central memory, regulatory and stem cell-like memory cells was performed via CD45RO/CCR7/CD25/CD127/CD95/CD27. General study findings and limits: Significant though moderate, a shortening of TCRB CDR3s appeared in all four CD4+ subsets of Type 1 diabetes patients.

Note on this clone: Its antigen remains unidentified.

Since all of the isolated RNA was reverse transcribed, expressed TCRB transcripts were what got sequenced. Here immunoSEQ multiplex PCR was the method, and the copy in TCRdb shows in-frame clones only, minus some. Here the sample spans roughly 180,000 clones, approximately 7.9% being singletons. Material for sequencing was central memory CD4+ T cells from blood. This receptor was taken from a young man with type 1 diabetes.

The CDR3 region has the DNA TGTGCCAGCAGCCGGGACAGTTACAATGAGCAGTTCTTC. Protein: CASSRDSYNEQFF. The rearrangement joins TRBV11-2 to TRBJ2-1; 7 bases fit TRBD1. The V and J ends lost 5 bases and 4 bases, in that order; junction bases with no gene match: 2. This CDR3 contains 13 residues. The germline gives CDR1 SGHAT, CDR2 FQNNGV.